This T cell receptor (beta chain) was captured in a study of blood T cells in healthy people across ages (dated by TCRdb to between 2014 and 2017). A note on the overall study: In model experiments, roughly one uniquely barcoded TCR beta cDNA molecule per two T cells was captured by template switching. The donors were split into four age groups: young (average about 16 years), middle-aged (about 40), aged (over 55) and long-lived (approximately 80). To avoid experimental bias, donors of different ages were distributed randomly across sequencing lanes. Using the same blood draw, the study looked at two additional independent replicas of 1 million unique cDNA reads for two donors, one aged 18 to 30 and the other aged 80 or older. To track age-related changes in TCR beta repertoire diversity, the study relied on deep sequencing normalized with unique cDNA molecular identifiers. Points the paper makes about the study in general: Estimates of total diversity based on one million sequenced T cells were considered lower bounds and underestimates. Since profiling was done on bulk unsorted PBMCs, naive and antigen-experienced compartments could not be conclusively compared. Observed TCR beta diversity per million T cells fell roughly linearly with age, and a significant reduction was already apparent by age about 43. Compared with the aged group, the long-lived group had more naive CD4+ T cells, fewer expanded clones and increased TCR diversity, a pattern suggesting age selection. Because donor CMV infection status was unknown, age-related changes in expanded clonotypes were potentially confounded. The percentage of naive T cells measured by flow cytometry correlated strongly with observed TCR beta diversity.

Donors were a few dozen systemically healthy Caucasian individuals from Russia aged about 6 to 100 years. Roughly 11 milliliters of peripheral blood were drawn from each donor into EDTA-treated Vacutainer tubes. Ficoll-Paque density-gradient centrifugation was used to isolate PBMCs, with at least 6 million obtained per sample. Total RNA was extracted from PBMCs with Trizol reagent, with at least 5 micrograms obtained per sample. Naive CD45RAhigh/CD27high T cell percentages were measured by flow cytometry on a PBMC aliquot from every donor. The germline V end is reduced by 7 bases and the J end by 4 bases; junction bases left unmatched: 6. Reading the germline V gene (reference sequence) gives CDR1 SEHNR and CDR2 FQNEAQ. Inclusive of the bounding cysteine and phenylalanine, the CDR3 is 16 residues long. Only CDR3 DNA remains: 48 bases, in frame from the first base. Receptor libraries were prepared by 5' RACE. Sequencing used an Illumina HiSeq 2500. A second about 6 to 11 cycle PCR used a sample-barcoded 5' primer and a J-beta primer mix. A template-switch 5' adaptor carrying 12 random nucleotides introduced a unique molecular identifier onto each TCR beta cDNA molecule. At least 2.5 million CDR3-containing paired-end reads were obtained from each sample. All of the RNA was converted into first-strand cDNA using the Mint cDNA synthesis kit, with a TRBC-specific oligonucleotide serving as the primer. Following uracil-DNA glycosylase treatment, a first 18-cycle PCR with universal primers M1SS and BC2_uni_R was performed on all cDNA. On the study's bioinformatics: For normalization, 1 million high-quality reads, each with a distinct molecular identifier, were randomly selected from each sample. Instead of being binned into consensus sequences, reads with shared molecular identifiers were discarded. MiTCR, with a Q25 quality threshold and the strictest error-elimination algorithm, was used for CDR3 identification, clonotype clustering and error correction. A nonparametric unseen species model using Euler transformation provided a lower-bound estimate of total TCR beta diversity. TCRdb reanalyzed the raw reads on its own, using fastp at Q25 for trimming and MiXCR for clone calling, and kept in-frame beta chains. Rows matching on CDR3 protein sequence are summarized as one entry with the most common DNA and genes. For this entry, the V and J calls and clone size follow TCRdb and not the study's own pipeline. The table for this sample lists about 780,000 distinct CDR3 sequences; 46% of them were counted only once. The top ten clonotypes cover around a sixth of the sample.

This clonotype was recorded many times. Its cognate antigen has yet to be identified. Qualities for individual bases were not recorded, and no much larger clone is one base off. The specimen sequenced was blood. The TCR comes from an elderly man in good health. The sequence joins TRBV7-9 to TRBJ2-2, and TRBD2 matches 13 of the central bases. The CDR3 reads as follows: CASKLAGGPVTGELFF. The sequenced DNA: TGTGCCAGCAAACTAGCGGGAGGGCCGGTCACCGGGGAGCTGTTTTTT.